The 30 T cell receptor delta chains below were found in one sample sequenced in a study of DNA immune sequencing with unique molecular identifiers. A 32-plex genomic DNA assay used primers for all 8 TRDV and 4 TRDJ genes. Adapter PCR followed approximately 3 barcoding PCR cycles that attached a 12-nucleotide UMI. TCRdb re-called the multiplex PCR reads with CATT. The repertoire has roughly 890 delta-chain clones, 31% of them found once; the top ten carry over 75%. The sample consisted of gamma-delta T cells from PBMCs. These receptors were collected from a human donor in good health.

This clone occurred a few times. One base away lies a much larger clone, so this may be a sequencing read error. The CDR3 region is CALGDVLGTYTDKLIF. The CDR3 nucleotides read TGTGCTCTTGGGGACGTCCTAGGGACTTACACCGATAAACTCATCTTT. The V call is TRDV1, the J call TRDJ2; tentatively, D is TRDD2 (5 bases). The closer fit of TRDJ1 to the DNA end suggests the J call may be wrong. From germline, CDR1 is TSWWSYY and CDR2 QGS. The CDR3 has 16 amino acids.

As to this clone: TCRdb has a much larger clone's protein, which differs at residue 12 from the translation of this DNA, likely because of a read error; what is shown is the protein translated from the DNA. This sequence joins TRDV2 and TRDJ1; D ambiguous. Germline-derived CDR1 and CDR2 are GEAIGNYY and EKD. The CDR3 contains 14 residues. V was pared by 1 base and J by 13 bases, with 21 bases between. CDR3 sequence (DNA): TGTGCCTGTGACACTGTAGAGGTCAGGCGGGAACGCATCTTT. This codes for CACDTVEVRRERIF.

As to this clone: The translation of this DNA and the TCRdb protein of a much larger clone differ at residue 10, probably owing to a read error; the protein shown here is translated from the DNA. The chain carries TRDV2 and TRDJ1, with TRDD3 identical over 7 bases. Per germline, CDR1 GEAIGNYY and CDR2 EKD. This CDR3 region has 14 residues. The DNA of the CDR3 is TGTGCCTGTGATGGGCTGTGGGGGACCGTTAAACTCATCTTT. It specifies CACDGLWGTVKLIF.

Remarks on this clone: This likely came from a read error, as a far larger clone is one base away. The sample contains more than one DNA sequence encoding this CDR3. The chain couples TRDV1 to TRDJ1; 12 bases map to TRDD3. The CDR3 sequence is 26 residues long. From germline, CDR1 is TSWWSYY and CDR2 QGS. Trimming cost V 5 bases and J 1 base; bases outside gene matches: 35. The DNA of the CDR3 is TGTGCTCTTGGGCATGGAGAGTGCCTTCTTCTGCTTGCTACTGGGGGATACAAATTCTCCACCGATAAACTCATCTTT. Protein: CALGHGECLLLLATGGYKFSTDKLIF.

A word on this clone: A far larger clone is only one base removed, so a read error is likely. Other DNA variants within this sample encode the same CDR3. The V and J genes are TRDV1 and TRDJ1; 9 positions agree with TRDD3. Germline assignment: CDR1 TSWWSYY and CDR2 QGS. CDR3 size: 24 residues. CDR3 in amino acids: CALGELSRGHPLGDRGRYTDKLIF. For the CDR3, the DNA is TGTGCTCTTGGGGAACTGTCTAGAGGTCACCCGCTGGGGGATCGAGGAAGGTACACCGATAAACTTATCTTT.

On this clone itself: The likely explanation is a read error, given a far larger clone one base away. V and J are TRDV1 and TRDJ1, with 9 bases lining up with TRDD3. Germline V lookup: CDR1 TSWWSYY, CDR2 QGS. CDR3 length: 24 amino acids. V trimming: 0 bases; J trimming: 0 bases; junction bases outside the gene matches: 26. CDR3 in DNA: TGTGCTCTTGGGGAACTGTCTAGAGGTCACCGGCTGGGGGATCGAGGAAGGTACACCGATAAACTCATCTTT. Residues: CALGELSRGHRLGDRGRYTDKLIF.

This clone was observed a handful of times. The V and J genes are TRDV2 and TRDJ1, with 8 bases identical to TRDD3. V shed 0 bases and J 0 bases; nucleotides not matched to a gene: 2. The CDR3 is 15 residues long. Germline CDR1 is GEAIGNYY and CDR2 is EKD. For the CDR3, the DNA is TGTGCCTGTGACACCTGGGGGATTGACACCGATAAACTCATCTTT. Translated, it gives CACDTWGIDTDKLIF.

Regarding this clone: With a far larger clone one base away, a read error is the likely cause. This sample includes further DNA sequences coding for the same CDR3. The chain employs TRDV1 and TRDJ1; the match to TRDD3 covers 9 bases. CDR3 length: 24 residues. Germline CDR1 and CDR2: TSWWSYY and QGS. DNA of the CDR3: TGTGCTCTTGGTGAACTGTCTAGAGGTCACCCGCTGGGGGATCGAGGAAGGTACACCGATAAACTCATCTTT. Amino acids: CALGELSRGHPLGDRGRYTDKLIF.

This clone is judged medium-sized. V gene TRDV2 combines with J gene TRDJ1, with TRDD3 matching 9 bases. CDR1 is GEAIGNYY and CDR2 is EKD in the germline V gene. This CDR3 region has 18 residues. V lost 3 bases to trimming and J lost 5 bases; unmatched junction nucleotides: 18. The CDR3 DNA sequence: TGTGCCTGTGACCAAATCAGAAATACTGGGGGACCTGGAGATAAACTCATCTTT. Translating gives CACDQIRNTGGPGDKLIF.

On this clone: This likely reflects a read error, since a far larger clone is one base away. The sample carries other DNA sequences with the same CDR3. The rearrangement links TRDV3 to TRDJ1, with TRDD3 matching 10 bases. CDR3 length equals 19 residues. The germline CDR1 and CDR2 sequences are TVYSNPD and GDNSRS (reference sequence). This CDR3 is CAFSGPMLSGGYALGKLIF. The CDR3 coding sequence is TGTGCCTTTTCGGGACCAATGCTCTCTGGGGGATATGCCCTGGGTAAACTCATTTTT.

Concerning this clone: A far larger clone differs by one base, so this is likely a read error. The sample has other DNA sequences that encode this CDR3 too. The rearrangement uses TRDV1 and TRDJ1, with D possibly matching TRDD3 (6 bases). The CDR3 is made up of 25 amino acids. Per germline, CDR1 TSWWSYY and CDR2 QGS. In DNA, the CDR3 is TGTGCTCTTGGTGAACCCAACCCATTCCCCCTCCTGTTTTCCTCCCAATGGATACTACTCGATAAACTCATCTTT. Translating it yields CALGEPNPFPLLFSSQWILLDKLIF.

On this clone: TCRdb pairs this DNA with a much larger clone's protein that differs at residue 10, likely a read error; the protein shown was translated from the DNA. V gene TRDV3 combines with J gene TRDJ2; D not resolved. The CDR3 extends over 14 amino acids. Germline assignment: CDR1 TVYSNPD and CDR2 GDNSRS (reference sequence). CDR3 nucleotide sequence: TGTGCCTTTTCCCCGCCCCTTTTGACAACACAACTCTTCTTT. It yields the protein CAFSPPLLTTQLFF.

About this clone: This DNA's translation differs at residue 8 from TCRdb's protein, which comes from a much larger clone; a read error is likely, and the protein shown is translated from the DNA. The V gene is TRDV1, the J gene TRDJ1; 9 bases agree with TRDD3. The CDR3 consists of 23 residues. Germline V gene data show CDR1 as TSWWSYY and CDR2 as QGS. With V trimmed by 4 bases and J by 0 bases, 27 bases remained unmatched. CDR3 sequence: CALGGSRDYRGYAGTKYTDKLIF. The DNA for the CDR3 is TGTGCTCTTGGGGGGTCGCGGGACTATCGGGGATACGCGGGGACTAAGTACACCGATAAACTCATCTTT.

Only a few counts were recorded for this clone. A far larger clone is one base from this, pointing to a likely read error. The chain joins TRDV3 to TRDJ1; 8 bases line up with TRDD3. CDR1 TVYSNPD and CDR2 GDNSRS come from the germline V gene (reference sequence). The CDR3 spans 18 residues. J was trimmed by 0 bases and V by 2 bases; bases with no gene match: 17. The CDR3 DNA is TGTGCCTTTGAGGGGCCGGGTGTACTGGGGGCCGACACCGATAAACTCATCTTT. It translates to CAFEGPGVLGADTDKLIF.

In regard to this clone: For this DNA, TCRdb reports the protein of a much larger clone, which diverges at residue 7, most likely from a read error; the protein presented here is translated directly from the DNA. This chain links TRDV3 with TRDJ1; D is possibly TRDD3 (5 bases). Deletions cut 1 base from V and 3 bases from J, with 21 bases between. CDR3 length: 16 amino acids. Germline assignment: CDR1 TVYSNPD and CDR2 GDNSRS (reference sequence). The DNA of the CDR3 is TGTGCCTTTATTGCCGGGGAATACGAGGTACCCGATAAACTCATCTTT. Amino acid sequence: CAFIAGEYEVPDKLIF.

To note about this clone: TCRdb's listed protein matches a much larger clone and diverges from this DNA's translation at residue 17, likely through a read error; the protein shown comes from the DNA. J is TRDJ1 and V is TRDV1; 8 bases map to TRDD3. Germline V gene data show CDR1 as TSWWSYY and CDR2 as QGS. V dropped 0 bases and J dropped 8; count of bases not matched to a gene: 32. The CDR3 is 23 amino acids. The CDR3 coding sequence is TGTGCTCTTGGGGAACTAGTCACGCCTTCTTCCGGGGGATATCCCATTTACTGCGAAAAACTCATCTTT. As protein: CALGELVTPSSGGYPIYCEKLIF.

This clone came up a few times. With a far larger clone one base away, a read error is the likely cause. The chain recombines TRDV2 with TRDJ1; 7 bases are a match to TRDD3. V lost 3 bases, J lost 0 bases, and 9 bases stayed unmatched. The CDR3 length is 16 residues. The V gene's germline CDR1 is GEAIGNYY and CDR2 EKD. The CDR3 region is CACDGLGGPYTDKLIF. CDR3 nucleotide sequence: TGTGCCTGTGACGGCCTGGGGGGCCCATACACCGATAAACTCATCTTT.

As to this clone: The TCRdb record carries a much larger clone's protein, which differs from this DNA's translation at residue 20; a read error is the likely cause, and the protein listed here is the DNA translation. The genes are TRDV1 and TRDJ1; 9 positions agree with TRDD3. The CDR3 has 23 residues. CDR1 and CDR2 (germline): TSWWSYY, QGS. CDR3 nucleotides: TGTGCTCTTGGGGGGTCGCGGGGCTATCGGGGATACGCGGGGACTAAGTACACCGATATACTCATCTTT. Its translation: CALGGSRGYRGYAGTKYTDILIF.

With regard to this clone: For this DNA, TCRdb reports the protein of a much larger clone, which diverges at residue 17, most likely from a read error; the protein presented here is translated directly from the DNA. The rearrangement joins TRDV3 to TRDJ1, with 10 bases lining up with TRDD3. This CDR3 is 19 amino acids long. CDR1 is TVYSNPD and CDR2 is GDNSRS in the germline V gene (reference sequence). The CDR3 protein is CAFSGPMLSGGYALGKVIF. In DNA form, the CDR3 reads TGTGCCTTTTCGGGACCAATGCTCTCTGGGGGATATGCCCTGGGTAAAGTCATCTTT. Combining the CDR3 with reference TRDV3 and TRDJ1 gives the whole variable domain CDKVTQSSPDQTVASGSEVVLLCTYDTVYSNPDLFWYRIRPDYSFQFVFYGDNSRSEGADFTQGRFSVKHILTQKAFHLVISPVRTEDSATYYCAFSGPMLSGGYALGKVIFGKGTRVTVEP.

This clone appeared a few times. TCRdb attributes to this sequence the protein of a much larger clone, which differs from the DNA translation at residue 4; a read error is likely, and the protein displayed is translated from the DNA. The CDR3 DNA follows: TGTGCCTTTACCCCGCCCCTTTTGACAGCACAACTCTTCTTT. Its protein is CAFTPPLLTAQLFF. The chain has TRDV3 and TRDJ2; D not certain. CDR1 TVYSNPD and CDR2 GDNSRS come from the germline V gene (reference sequence). The CDR3 consists of 14 residues. V was clipped by 1 base and J by 1 base, with 10 bases between them.

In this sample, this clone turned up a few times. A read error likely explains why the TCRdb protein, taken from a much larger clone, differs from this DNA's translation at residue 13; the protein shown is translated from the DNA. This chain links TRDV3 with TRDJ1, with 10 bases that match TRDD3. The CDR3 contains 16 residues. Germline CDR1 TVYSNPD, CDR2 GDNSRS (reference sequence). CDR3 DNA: TGTGCCTTTATTGCCGGGGGATACGAGGTACCCGATACACTCATCTTT. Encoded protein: CAFIAGGYEVPDTLIF.

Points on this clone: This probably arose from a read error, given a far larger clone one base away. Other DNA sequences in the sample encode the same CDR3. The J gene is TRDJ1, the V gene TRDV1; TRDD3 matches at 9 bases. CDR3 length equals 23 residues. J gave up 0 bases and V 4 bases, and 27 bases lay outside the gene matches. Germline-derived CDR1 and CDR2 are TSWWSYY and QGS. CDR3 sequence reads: CALGGSRGYRGYAGTKYTDKLIF. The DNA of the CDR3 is TGTGCTCTTGGGGGGTCGCGGGGCTATCGGGGATACGCGGGTACTAAGTACACCGATAAACTCATCTTT.

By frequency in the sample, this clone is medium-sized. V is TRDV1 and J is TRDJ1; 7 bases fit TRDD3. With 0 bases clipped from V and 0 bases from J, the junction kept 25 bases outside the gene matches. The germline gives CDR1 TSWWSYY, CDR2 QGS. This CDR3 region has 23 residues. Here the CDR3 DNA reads TGTGCTCTTGGGGAACTAGATAGCCTCACCTGGTACTGGGGCCCCTATCACACCGATAAACTCATCTTT. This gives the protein CALGELDSLTWYWGPYHTDKLIF.

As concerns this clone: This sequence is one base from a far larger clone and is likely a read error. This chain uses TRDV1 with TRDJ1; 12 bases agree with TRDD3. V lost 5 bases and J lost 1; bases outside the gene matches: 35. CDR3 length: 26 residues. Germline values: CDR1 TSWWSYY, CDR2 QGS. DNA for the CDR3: TGTGCTCTTGGGCATGGAGAGTGCCTTCTTCTGCTAGCTACTGGGGGATACAAATTCCCCACCGATAAACTCATCTTT. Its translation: CALGHGECLLLLATGGYKFPTDKLIF.

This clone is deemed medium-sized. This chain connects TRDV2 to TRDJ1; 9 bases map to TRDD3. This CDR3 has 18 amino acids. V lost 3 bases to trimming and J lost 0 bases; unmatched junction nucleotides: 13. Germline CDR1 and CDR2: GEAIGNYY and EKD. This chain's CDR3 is CACDSVLGESEDTDKLIF. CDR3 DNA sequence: TGTGCCTGTGACTCTGTACTGGGGGAGTCTGAAGACACCGATAAACTCATCTTT.

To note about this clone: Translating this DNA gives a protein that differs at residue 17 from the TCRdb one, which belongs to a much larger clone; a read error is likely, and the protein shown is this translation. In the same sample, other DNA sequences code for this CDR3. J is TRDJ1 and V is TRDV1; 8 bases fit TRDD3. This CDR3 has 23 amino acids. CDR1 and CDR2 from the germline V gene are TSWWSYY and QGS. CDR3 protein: CALGELVTPSSGGYPIVCEKLIF. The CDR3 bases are TGTGCTCTTGGGGAACTAGTCACGCCTTCTTCCGGGGGATATCCCATTGTCTGCGAAAAACTTATCTTT.

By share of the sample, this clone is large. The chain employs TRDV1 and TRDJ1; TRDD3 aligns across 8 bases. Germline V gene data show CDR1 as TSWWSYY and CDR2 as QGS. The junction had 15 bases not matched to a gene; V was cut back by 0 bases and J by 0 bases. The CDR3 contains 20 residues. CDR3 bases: TGTGCTCTTGGGGAACTTGTCCCGTACTGGGGGTCCTCTTACACCGATAAACTCATCTTT. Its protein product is CALGELVPYWGSSYTDKLIF.

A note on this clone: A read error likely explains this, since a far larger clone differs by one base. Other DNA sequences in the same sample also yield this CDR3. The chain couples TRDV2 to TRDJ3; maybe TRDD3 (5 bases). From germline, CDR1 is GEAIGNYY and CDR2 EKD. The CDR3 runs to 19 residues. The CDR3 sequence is CACDTVSLRSSWDTRQMFF. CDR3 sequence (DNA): TGTGCCTGTGACACCGTGTCCCTCCGGAGCTCCTGGGACACCCGTCAGATGTTTTTC.

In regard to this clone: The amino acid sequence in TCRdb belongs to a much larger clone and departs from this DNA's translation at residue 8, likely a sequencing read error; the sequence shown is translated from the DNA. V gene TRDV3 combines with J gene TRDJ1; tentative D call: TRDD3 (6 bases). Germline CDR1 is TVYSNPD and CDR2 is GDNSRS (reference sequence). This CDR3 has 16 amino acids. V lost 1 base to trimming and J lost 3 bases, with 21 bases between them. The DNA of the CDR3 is TGTGCCTTTATTGCCGGGGGAGACGAGGTACCCGATAAACTCATCTTT. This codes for CAFIAGGDEVPDKLIF. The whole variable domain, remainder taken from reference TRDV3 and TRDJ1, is CDKVTQSSPDQTVASGSEVVLLCTYDTVYSNPDLFWYRIRPDYSFQFVFYGDNSRSEGADFTQGRFSVKHILTQKAFHLVISPVRTEDSATYYCAFIAGGDEVPDKLIFGKGTRVTVEP.

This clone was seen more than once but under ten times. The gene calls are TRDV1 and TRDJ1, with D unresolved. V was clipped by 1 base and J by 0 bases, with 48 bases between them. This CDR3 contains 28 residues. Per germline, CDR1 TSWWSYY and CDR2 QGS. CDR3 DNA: TGTGCTCTTGGGGAACGTAACGGTTTTTTGGGTTTTTCACCGTTATGGGAGGGAGGACACCACAACACCGATAAACTCATCTTT. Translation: CALGERNGFLGFSPLWEGGHHNTDKLIF.